The sequence of this T cell receptor (beta chain) was determined in a study of radiation and T cells in renal cell carcinoma. Findings of the study overall: Pretreatment tumor biopsies were lacking, so baseline clonotypes are unknown.

Here immunoSEQ multiplex PCR was the method, and the copy in TCRdb shows in-frame clones only, minus some. The table shows some 150,000 clones, with around 88% occurring only once. V gave up 0 bases and J gave up 1 base, with 4 bases separating them. The CDR3 loop spans 13 amino acids. Looked up from germline, CDR1 is SGDLS and CDR2 is YYNGEE. The sample holds a few counts of this clone. The antigen is not known. Documented time point: blood 4 weeks post-SBRT, at nephrectomy. This sample's treatment: 15 Gy SBRT to primary tumor, nephrectomy 4 weeks later. J is TRBJ1-1 and V is TRBV9; the D is unclear. The sequence came from a woman between 50 and 59 years old with renal cell carcinoma. The material sequenced was blood, taken from a patient whose treatment included radiotherapy and nephrectomy. CDR3 nucleotide sequence: TGTGCCAGCAGCGTAGGAGCGAACACTGAAGCTTTCTTT. Translation: CASSVGANTEAFF.